This note documents a single T cell receptor (beta chain) sequence. Per the original data handling: Amplification of reference gene primers provided the estimated nucleated cell counts. Clones were sequenced by immunoSEQ multiplex PCR, and TCRdb holds only the in-frame ones, with some missing. The V and J calls and clone size come from that table; D and trimming were worked out from the DNA. Of about 120,000 clones in the sample, about 92% were seen once. This sample is part of a study of blood T cell repertoires in COVID-19. In the study overall: Material from acute and convalescent COVID-19 was sourced from the United States, Italy and Spain. The cDNA or gDNA used as material had been derived from T cells, B-cell-depleted T cells, or PBMCs.

This receptor was taken from a middle-aged man with active COVID-19. Sequencing was done on a sample of peripheral blood.

Here the CDR3 DNA reads TGTGCCAGCGCAGGTAGTAGGCGGGGTGAGCAGTTCTTC. Protein sequence: CASAGSRRGEQFF. This chain links TRBV12-3 or TRBV12-4 with TRBJ2-1; D may be TRBD2 (6 bases). The V and J ends lost 8 bases and 9 bases respectively, with 17 bases between them. This CDR3 comprises 13 residues.